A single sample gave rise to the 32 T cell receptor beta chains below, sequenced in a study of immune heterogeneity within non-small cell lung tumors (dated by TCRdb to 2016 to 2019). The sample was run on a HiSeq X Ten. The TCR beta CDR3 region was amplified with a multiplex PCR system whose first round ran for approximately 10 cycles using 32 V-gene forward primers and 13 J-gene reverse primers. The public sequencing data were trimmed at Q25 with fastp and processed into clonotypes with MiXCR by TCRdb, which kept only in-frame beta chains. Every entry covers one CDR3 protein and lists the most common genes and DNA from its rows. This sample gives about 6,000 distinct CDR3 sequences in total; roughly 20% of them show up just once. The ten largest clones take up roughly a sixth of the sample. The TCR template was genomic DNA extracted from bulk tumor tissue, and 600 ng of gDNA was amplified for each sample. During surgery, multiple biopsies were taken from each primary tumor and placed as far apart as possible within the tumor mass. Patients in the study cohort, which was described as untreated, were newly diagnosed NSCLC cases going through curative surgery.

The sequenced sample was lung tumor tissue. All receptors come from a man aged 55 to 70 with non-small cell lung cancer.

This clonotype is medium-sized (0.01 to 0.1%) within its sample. DNA of the CDR3: TGCAGTGCTGCTACGGGAGGGGGGGCCAATGAGCAGTTCTTC. Translated: CSAATGGGANEQFF. The chain has TRBV20-1 and TRBJ2-1, with 8 bases identical to TRBD2. The CDR3 runs 14 residues. Per the germline V gene, CDR1 is DFQATT and CDR2 is SNEGSKA (reference sequence). Unmatched junction bases numbered 9, after V lost 5 bases and J lost 6 bases.

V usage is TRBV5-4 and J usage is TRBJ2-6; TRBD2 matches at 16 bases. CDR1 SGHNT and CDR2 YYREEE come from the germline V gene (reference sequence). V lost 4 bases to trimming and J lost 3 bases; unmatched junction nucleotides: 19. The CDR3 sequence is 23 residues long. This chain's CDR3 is CASSPGPTPGLAGGVGGANVLTF. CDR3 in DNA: TGTGCCAGCAGCCCAGGACCGACTCCGGGACTAGCGGGAGGGGTAGGTGGGGCCAACGTCCTGACTTTC.

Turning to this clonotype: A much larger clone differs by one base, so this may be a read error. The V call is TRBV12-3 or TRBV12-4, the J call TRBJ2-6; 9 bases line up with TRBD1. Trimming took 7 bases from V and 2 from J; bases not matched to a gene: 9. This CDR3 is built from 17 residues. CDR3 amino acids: CASMTGTGYTGANVLTF. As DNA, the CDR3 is TGTGCCAGCATGACCGGGACAGGGTACACTGGGGCCAACGTCCTGACTTTC.

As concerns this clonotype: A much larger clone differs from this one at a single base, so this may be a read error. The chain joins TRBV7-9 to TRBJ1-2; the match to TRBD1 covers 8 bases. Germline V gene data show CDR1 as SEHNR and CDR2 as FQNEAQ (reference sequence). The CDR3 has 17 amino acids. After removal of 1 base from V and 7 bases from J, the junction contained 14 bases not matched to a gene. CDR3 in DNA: TGTGCCAGCAGCTTAGATGGGCAGGGGGCTGCTCTAAGTGGCTACACCTTC. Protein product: CASSLDGQGAALSGYTF.

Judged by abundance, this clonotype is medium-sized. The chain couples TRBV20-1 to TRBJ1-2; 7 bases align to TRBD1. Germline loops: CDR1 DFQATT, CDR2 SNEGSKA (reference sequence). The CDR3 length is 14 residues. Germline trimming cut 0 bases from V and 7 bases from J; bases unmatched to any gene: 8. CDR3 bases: TGCAGTGCTAGAGATAAGGGGACAGTAGGTGGCTACACCTTC. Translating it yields CSARDKGTVGGYTF.

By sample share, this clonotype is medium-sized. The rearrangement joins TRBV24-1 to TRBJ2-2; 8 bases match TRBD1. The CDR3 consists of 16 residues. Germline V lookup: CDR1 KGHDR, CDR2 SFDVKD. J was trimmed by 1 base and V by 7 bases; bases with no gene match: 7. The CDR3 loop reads CATRNSGTGNTGELFF. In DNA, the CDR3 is TGTGCCACCAGAAATTCCGGGACAGGGAACACCGGGGAGCTGTTTTTT.

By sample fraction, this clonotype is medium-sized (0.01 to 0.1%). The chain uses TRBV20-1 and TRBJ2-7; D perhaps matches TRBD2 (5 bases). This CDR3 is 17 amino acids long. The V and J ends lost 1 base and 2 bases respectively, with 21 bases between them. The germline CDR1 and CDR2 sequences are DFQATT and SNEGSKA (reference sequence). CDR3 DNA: TGCAGTGCTAGAGTCTTGGGTGGAGATGACTACACCTACGAGCAGTACTTC. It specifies CSARVLGGDDYTYEQYF.

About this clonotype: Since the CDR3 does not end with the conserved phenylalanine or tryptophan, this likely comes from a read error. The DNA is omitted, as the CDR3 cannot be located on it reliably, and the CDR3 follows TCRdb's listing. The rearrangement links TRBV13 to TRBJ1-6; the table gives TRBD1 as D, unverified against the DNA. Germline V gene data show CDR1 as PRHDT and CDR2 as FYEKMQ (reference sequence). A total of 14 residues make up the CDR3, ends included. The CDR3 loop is CASSDRDRNNSPLL.

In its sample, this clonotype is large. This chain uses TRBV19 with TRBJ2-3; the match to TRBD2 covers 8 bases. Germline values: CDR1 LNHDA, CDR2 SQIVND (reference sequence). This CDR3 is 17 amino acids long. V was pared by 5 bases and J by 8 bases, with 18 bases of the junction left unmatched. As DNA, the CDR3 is TGTGCCAGTAGTTTCTCCGGGACTAGTGCCTTAGTTGGTACGCAGTATTTT. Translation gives CASSFSGTSALVGTQYF.

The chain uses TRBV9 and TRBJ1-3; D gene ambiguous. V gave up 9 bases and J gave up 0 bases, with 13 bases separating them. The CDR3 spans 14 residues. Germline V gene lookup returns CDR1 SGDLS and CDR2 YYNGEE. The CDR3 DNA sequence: TGTGCCATCATCCTGACACGCTCTGGAAACACCATATATTTT. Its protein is CAIILTRSGNTIYF.

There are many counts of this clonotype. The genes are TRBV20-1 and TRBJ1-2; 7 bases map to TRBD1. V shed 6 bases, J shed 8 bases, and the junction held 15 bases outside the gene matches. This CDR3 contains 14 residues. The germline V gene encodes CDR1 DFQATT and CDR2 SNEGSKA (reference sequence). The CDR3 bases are TGCAGTGCCACCCCCTTCGACAGGGCGGAGGGCTACACCTTC. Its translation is CSATPFDRAEGYTF.

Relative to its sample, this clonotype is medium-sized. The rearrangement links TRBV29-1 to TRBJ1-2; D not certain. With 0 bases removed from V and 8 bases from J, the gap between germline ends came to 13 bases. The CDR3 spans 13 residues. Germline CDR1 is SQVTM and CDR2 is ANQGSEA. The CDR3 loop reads CSVEEEGSRGYTF. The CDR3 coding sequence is TGCAGCGTTGAAGAAGAGGGTTCGAGAGGCTACACCTTC.

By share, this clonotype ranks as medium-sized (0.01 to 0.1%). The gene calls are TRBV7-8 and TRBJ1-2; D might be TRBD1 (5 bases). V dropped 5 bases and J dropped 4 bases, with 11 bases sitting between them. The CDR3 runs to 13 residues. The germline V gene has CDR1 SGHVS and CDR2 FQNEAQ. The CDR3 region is CASSPTAPYGYTF. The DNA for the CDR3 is TGTGCCAGCAGCCCGACAGCGCCCTATGGCTACACCTTC.

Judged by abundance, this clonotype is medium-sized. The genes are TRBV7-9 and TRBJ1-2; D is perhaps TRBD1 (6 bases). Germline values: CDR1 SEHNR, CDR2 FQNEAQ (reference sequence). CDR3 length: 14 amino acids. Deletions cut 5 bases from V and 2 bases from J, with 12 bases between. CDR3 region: CASSPGGWNYGYTF. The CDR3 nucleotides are TGTGCCAGCAGCCCCGGGGGCTGGAACTATGGCTACACCTTC.

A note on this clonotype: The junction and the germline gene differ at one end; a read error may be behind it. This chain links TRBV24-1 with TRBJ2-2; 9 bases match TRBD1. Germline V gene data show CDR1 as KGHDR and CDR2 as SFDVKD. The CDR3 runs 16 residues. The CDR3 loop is CASRNSGTGNTVELFF. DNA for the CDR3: TGTGCCTCCAGAAATTCCGGGACAGGGAACACCGTGGAGCTGTTTTTT.

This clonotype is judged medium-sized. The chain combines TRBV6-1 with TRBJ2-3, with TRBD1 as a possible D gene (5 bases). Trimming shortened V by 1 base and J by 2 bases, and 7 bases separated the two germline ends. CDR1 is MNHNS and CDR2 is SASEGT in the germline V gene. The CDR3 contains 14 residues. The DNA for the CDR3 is TGTGCCAGCAGTGAAGGGACATACACAGATACGCAGTATTTT. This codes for CASSEGTYTDTQYF.

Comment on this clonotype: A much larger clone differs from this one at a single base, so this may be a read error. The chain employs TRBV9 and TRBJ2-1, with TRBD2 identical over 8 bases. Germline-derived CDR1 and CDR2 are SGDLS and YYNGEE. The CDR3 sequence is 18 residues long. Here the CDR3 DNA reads TGTGCCAGCAGCGTAGGAACTAGCGGCTATAGCTCCTACTATGAGCAGTTCTTC. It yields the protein CASSVGTSGYSSYYEQFF.

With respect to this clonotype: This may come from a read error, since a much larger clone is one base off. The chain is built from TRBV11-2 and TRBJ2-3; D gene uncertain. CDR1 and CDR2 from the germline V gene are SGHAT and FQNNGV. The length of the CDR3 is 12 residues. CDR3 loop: CASSSTMDTRYF. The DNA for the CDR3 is TGTGCCAGCAGCTCCACCATGGATACGCGGTATTTT.

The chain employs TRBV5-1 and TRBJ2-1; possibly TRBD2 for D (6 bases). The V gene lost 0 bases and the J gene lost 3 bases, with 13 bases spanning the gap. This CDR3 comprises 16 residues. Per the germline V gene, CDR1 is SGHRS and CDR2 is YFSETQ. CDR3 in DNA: TGCGCCAGCAGCTTGGTGGGCGGGATTATCTACAATGAGCAGTTCTTC. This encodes CASSLVGGIIYNEQFF. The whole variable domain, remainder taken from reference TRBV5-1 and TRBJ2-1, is KAGVTQTPRYLIKTRGQQVTLSCSPISGHRSVSWYQQTPGQGLQFLFEYFSETQRNKGNFPGRFSGRQFSNSRSEMNVSTLELGDSALYLCASSLVGGIIYNEQFFGPGTRLTVL.

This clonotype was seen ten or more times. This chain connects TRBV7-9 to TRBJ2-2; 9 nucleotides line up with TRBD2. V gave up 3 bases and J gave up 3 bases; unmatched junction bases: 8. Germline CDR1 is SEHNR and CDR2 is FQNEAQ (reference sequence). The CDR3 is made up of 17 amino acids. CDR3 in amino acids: CASSFPKREADTGELFF. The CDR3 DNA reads TGTGCCAGCAGCTTTCCAAAGCGGGAGGCTGACACCGGGGAGCTGTTTTTT. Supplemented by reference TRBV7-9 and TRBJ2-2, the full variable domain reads DTGVSQNPRHKITKRGQNVTFRCDPISEHNRLYWYRQTLGQGPEFLTYFQNEAQLEKSRLLSDRFSAERPKGSFSTLEIQRTEQGDSAMYLCASSFPKREADTGELFFGEGSRLTVL.

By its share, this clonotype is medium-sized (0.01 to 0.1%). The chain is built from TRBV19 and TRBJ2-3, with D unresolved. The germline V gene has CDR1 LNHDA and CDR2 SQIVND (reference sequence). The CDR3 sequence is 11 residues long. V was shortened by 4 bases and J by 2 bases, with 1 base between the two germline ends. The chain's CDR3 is CASSNTDTQYF. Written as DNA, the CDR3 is TGTGCCAGTAGTAACACAGATACGCAGTATTTT.

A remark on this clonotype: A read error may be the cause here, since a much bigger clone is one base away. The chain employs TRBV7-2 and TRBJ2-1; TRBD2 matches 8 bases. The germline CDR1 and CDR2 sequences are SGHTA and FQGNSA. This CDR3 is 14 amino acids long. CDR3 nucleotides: TGTGCCATCAGCTTGTCGCGGGAGGTCGATGAGCAGTTCTTC. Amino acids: CAISLSREVDEQFF. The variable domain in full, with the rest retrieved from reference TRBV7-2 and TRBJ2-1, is GAGVSQSPSNKVTEKGKDVELRCDPISGHTALYWYRQSLGQGLEFLIYFQGNSAPDKSGLPSDRFSAERTGGSVSTLTIQRTQQEDSAVYLCAISLSREVDEQFFGPGTRLTVL.

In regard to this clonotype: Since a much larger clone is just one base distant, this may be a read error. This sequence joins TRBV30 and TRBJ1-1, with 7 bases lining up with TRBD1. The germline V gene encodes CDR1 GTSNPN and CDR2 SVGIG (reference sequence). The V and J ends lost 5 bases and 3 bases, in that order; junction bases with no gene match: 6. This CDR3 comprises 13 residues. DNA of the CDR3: TGTGCCTGGGCCAGCACAGGGGACACTGAAGCTTTCTTT. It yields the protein CAWASTGDTEAFF.

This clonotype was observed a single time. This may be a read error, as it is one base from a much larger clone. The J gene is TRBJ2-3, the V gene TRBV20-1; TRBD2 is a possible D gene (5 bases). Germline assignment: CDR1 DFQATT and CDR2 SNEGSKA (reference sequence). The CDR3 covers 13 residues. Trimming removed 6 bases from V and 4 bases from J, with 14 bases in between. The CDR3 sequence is CSADRTRADTQYF. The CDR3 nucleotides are TGCAGTGCGGACCGCACGAGGGCAGATACGCAGTATTTT.

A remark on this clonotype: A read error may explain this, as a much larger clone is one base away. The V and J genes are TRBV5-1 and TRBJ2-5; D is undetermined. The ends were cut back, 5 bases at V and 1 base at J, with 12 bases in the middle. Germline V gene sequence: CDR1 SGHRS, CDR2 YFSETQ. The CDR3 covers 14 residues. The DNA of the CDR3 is TGCGCCAGCAGAAGCGTGAGTGTCCAAGAGACCCAGTACTTC. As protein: CASRSVSVQETQYF.

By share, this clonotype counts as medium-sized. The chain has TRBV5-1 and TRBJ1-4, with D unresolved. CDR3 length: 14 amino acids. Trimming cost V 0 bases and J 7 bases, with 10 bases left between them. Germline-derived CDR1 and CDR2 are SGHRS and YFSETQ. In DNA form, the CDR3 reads TGCGCCAGCAGCTTGGGAAGGGAAGGTGAAAAACTGTTTTTT. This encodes CASSLGREGEKLFF.

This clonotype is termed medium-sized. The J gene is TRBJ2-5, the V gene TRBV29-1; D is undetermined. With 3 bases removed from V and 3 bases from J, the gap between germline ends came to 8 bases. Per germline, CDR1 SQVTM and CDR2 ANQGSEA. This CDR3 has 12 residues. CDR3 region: CSVDWQKETQYF. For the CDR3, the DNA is TGCAGCGTTGATTGGCAAAAAGAGACCCAGTACTTC. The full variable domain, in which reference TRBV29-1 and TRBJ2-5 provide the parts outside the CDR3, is SAVISQKPSRDICQRGTSLTIQCQVDSQVTMMFWYRQQPGQSLTLIATANQGSEATYESGFVIDKFPISRPNLTFSTLTVSNMSPEDSSIYLCSVDWQKETQYFGPGTRLLVL.

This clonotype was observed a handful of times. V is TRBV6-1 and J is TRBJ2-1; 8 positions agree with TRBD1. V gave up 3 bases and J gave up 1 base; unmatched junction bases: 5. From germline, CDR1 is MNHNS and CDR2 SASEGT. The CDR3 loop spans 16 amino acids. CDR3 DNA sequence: TGTGCCAGCAGTGAGGCAGGGGGCTTTTCCTACAATGAGCAGTTCTTC. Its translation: CASSEAGGFSYNEQFF.

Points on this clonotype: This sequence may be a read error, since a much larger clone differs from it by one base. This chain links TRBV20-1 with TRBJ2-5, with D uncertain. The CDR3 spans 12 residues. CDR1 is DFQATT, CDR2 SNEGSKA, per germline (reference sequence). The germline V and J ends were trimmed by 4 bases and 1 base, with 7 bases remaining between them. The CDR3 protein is CSATGRQETQYF. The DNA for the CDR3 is TGCAGTGCTACCGGGCGCCAAGAGACCCAGTACTTC.

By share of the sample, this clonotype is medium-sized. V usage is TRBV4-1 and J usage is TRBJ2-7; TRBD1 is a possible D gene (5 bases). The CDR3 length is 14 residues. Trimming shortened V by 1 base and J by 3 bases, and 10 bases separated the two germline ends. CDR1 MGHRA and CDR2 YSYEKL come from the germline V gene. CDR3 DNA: TGCGCCAGCAGCCAAGGGGGCGGCCACTACGAGCAGTACTTC. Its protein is CASSQGGGHYEQYF.

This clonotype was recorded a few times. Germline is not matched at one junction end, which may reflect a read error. The chain's CDR3 is CASIQARTAGSTIYF. Written as DNA, the CDR3 is TGTGCCAGCATCCAGGCCCGGACGGCTGGAAGCACCATATATTTT. The chain is built from TRBV3-1 and TRBJ1-3; D not resolved. Germline lookup yields CDR1 LGHDT and CDR2 YNNKEL (reference sequence). The CDR3 runs 15 residues.

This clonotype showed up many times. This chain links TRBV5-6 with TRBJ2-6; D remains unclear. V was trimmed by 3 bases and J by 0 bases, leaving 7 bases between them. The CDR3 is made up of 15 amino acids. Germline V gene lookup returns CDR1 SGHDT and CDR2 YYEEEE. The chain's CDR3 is CASSSLNSGANVLTF. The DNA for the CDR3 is TGTGCCAGCAGCTCCTTGAACTCTGGGGCCAACGTCCTGACTTTC.